A selection of T cell receptor beta chains follows, all from one sample in a study of blood T cell repertoires in COVID-19. Only in-frame clones appear in the TCRdb table, and some are missing; sequencing was by immunoSEQ multiplex PCR. The sample carries 200,000 to 250,000 clones, about 86% recorded once. Sequencing input: peripheral blood. All receptors come from a young man with active or convalescent COVID-19. Both conserved end residues are part of each CDR3. The order of the fields is D gene, CDR3 length, clone size, V gene, J gene, CDR3 DNA, CDR3 protein. D genes are given only for firm matches. The size of a clone is reported for some rows only, either as once, few or many, or as a class for expanded clones.

>TRBD1|16|.|TRBV24-1|TRBJ2-1
TGTGCCACCAGTGACCTCCGGGACAGGGGATACAATGAGCAGTTCTTC
CATSDLRDRGYNEQFF
>TRBD1|16|.|TRBV19|TRBJ1-3
TGTGCCAGTAGTACCCGGGACAGGGGCTCCGGAAACACCATATATTTT
CASSTRDRGSGNTIYF
>.|15|.|TRBV6-4|TRBJ1-4
TGTGCCAGCAGTGACTCCAGTAGGCCGGGGGAAAAACTGTTTTTT
CASSDSSRPGEKLFF
>TRBD1|16|.|TRBV10-3|TRBJ1-2
TGTGCCATCAGTGAGGGAGGGACAGGGGAAATCTATGGCTACACCTTC
CAISEGGTGEIYGYTF
>.|12|.|TRBV7-9|TRBJ1-1
TGTGCCAGCAGTAAGACAAACACTGAAGCTTTCTTT
CASSKTNTEAFF
>TRBD2|15|.|TRBV28|TRBJ2-1
TGTGCCAGCAGACTAGCGGGAGGGCAACCCAATGAGCAGTTCTTC
CASRLAGGQPNEQFF
>TRBD1|15|.|TRBV28|TRBJ1-4
TGTGCCAGCAGTTTCCCCAGGGGACAGGATGAAAAACTGTTTTTT
CASSFPRGQDEKLFF
>.|13|.|TRBV14|TRBJ2-7
TGTGCCAGCAGCCAAGTCCTCCGCTACGAGCAGTACTTC
CASSQVLRYEQYF
>TRBD2|17|.|TRBV9|TRBJ2-7
TGTGCCAGCAGCGTAGGGGACCGGGGGACTAGCGGCTACGAGCAGTACTTC
CASSVGDRGTSGYEQYF
>TRBD2|16|.|TRBV5-1|TRBJ2-1
TGCGCCAGCAGCTTGGCGGCTAGCGGGAGCATTACTGAGCAGTTCTTC
CASSLAASGSITEQFF
>.|15|.|TRBV2|TRBJ2-7
TGTGCCAGCAGTGAAGGGGTAGCGCTCTCCTACGAGCAGTACTTC
CASSEGVALSYEQYF
>TRBD1|15|.|TRBV18|TRBJ1-6
TGTGCCAGCTCACCGGGACAGGCGGAGAATTCACCCCTCCACTTT
CASSPGQAENSPLHF
>TRBD1|12|few|TRBV6-1|TRBJ1-1
TGTGCCAGCAGTGAAGTTACCAGGGGGTCTTTCTTT
CASSEVTRGSFF
>.|16|.|TRBV4-2|TRBJ2-6
TGTGCCAGCAGCCGTTACAGGGTCTCTGGGGCCAACGTCCTGACTTTC
CASSRYRVSGANVLTF
>.|15|.|TRBV28|TRBJ1-2
TGTGCCAGCAATCGAGGGGGGGCGACTAACTATGGCTACACCTTC
CASNRGGATNYGYTF
>TRBD1|15|.|TRBV2|TRBJ2-7
TGTGCCAGCAGAGAGACAGGGGCACTCTCCTACGAGCAGTACTTC
CASRETGALSYEQYF
>TRBD2|14|.|TRBV6-6|TRBJ2-5
TGTGCCAGCAGAACTAGCGGGGGGCCGGAGACCCAGTACTTC
CASRTSGGPETQYF
>.|14|.|TRBV3-1/TRBV3-2|TRBJ2-5
TGTGCCAGCAGCCAAGGTAATAGCCGAGAGACCCAGTACTTC
CASSQGNSRETQYF
>TRBD2|15|once|TRBV14|TRBJ2-7
TGTGCCAGCAGTTCTAGCGGGAGGGCCTTGTACGAGCAGTACTTC
CASSSSGRALYEQYF
>.|13|.|TRBV5-4|TRBJ2-7
TGTGCCAGCAGCTACGGACAGTACTACGAGCAGTACTTC
CASSYGQYYEQYF
>.|17|.|TRBV19|TRBJ2-1
TGTGCCAGTAGTACCGATCTTAGCGGAAGCTCCTACAATGAGCAGTTCTTC
CASSTDLSGSSYNEQFF
>.|14|.|TRBV3-1/TRBV3-2|TRBJ2-5
TGTGCCAGCAGCCAAGCGCACTCATGGGAGACCCAGTACTTC
CASSQAHSWETQYF
>.|16|once|TRBV5-4|TRBJ2-2
TGTGCCAGCGCTTCGCCAGGGACTTTGAACACCGGGGAGCTGTTTTTT
CASASPGTLNTGELFF
>TRBD2|16|.|TRBV11-2|TRBJ2-3
TGTGCCAGCAGCTTAGGGGCGGGAGCGGGAGCAGATACGCAGTATTTT
CASSLGAGAGADTQYF
>TRBD1|14|.|TRBV6-5|TRBJ2-2
TGTGCCAGCCGACAGGGTAGTTACACCGGGGAGCTGTTTTTT
CASRQGSYTGELFF
>TRBD1|15|.|TRBV7-9|TRBJ1-4
TGTGCCAGCAGCTTAGGGACAGGGGCGGGTGAAAAACTGTTTTTT
CASSLGTGAGEKLFF
>.|15|.|TRBV3-1/TRBV3-2|TRBJ1-5
TGTGCCAGCAGCCAAGATTTACAGGGTAGTCAGCCCCAGCATTTT
CASSQDLQGSQPQHF
>TRBD2|15|.|TRBV5-1|TRBJ2-3
TGCGCCAGCAGCTTGTGGAGCGGGAGTACGAATACGCAGTATTTT
CASSLWSGSTNTQYF
>TRBD1|16|.|TRBV6-5|TRBJ1-4
TGTGCCAGCAGTTACCGCCTCGAGGGGGCGGGTGAAAAACTGTTTTTT
CASSYRLEGAGEKLFF
>.|14|.|TRBV7-9|TRBJ2-7
TGTGCCAGCAGCTATGAGTCAACAGGGAACGAGCAGTACTTC
CASSYESTGNEQYF
>.|14|.|TRBV29-1|TRBJ2-3
TGCAGCTCCTTTAGCGGAGTGAACACAGATACGCAGTATTTT
CSSFSGVNTDTQYF
>TRBD2|16|few|TRBV27|TRBJ2-7
TGTGCCAGCAGTTTACTTCGGACTAGCGGCTCCTACGAGCAGTACTTC
CASSLLRTSGSYEQYF
>.|13|.|TRBV10-3|TRBJ1-2
TGTGCCATCAGGCGCAGGGAAGGAACTGGCTACACCTTC
CAIRRREGTGYTF
>.|14|.|TRBV19|TRBJ1-2
TGTGCCAGCTCTCGGACAATAACTAACTATGGCTACACCTTC
CASSRTITNYGYTF
>.|12|.|TRBV30|TRBJ1-2
TGTGCCTGGAGGCAGGGAGGCTATGGCTACACCTTC
CAWRQGGYGYTF
>TRBD2|15|.|TRBV6-6|TRBJ2-7
TGTGCCAGCAGTTACGGGAGCGGGAGGGCGCGGGAGCAGTACTTC
CASSYGSGRAREQYF
>.|18|.|TRBV29-1|TRBJ1-2
TGCAGCGTTGAAGATTTTCGGCGAGGCAGGGGAGTTTTTATCGGCTACACCTTC
CSVEDFRRGRGVFIGYTF